These T cell receptor beta chains were read from a single sample in a study of response to subunit inactivated influenza vaccine. TCRdb re-analysed the RT-PCR reads in MiXCR, keeping a single row per CDR3 protein. The table lists just under 550,000 distinct CDR3 sequences, roughly a quarter of them singletons. The sample also formed part of further work on T cells expressing NK-cell markers.

The sample was CD4+ T cells sorted from PBMCs, taken about 13 days after vaccination. Receptors originate from a man in his fifties who received an inactivated influenza vaccine. Both conserved end residues are part of each CDR3. A D gene is named only where the DNA matches it firmly. Clone size is shown for a subset of rows, as once, few, many or a class of expanded clone.

j_call d_call v_call clone_size cdr3_aa cdr3_nt
TRBJ1-1 TRBD1 TRBV12-3/TRBV12-4 NA CASSSEQGMNTEAFF TGTGCCAGCAGTTCGGAACAGGGGATGAACACTGAAGCTTTCTTT
TRBJ2-1 NA TRBV7-2 medium-sized CASSLGGTGSILNEQFF TGTGCCAGCAGCTTAGGGGGCACAGGGTCCATTTTAAATGAGCAGTTCTTC
TRBJ2-1 NA TRBV6-5 NA CASSYRTSISYNEQFF TGTGCCAGCAGTTACAGGACATCAATCTCCTACAATGAGCAGTTCTTC
TRBJ2-2 TRBD1 TRBV4-1 few CASSPLDRDSGELFF TGCGCCAGCAGCCCCTTGGACAGGGACTCCGGGGAGCTGTTTTTT
TRBJ2-2 NA TRBV6-2/TRBV6-3 few CASSYPSRGGIGTGELFF TGTGCCAGCAGTTACCCTTCTAGGGGGGGCATAGGAACCGGGGAGCTGTTTTTT
TRBJ2-3 NA TRBV6-1 NA CASSNSMGNTDTQYF TGTGCCAGCAGCAATTCTATGGGAAACACAGATACGCAGTATTTT
TRBJ2-7 NA TRBV7-2 few CASSLDGVTEQYF TGTGCCAGCAGCTTAGATGGGGTAACGGAGCAGTACTTC
TRBJ1-2 NA TRBV20-1 few CSARGLSEGTYGYTF TGCAGTGCTAGGGGATTGTCAGAAGGGACCTATGGCTACACCTTC
TRBJ2-7 NA TRBV28 few CASLRQDPYEQYF TGTGCCAGCCTAAGACAGGATCCCTACGAGCAGTACTTC
TRBJ2-2 NA TRBV4-3 NA CASSQDGDGELFF TGCGCCAGCAGCCAAGACGGAGACGGGGAGCTGTTTTTT
TRBJ2-7 NA TRBV5-1 few CASSLGRAVRSYEQYF TGCGCCAGCAGCTTGGGTCGAGCGGTCCGCTCCTACGAGCAGTACTTC
TRBJ2-7 TRBD1 TRBV18 NA CASSPGQAFFEQYF TGTGCCAGCTCACCGGGACAGGCGTTCTTCGAGCAGTACTTC
TRBJ1-4 NA TRBV2 NA CASSYTGANEKLFF TGTGCCAGCAGCTACACTGGAGCGAATGAAAAACTGTTTTTT
TRBJ2-5 NA TRBV20-1 many CSARQETQYF TGCAGTGCTAGGCAAGAGACCCAGTACTTC
TRBJ2-1 TRBD2 TRBV7-7 many CASSSQPGLAYNEQFF TGTGCCAGCAGCTCTCAACCGGGACTAGCGTACAATGAGCAGTTCTTC
TRBJ2-1 TRBD2 TRBV20-1 NA CSARDFSGRAYEQFF TGCAGTGCTAGAGATTTCAGCGGGAGGGCGTATGAGCAGTTCTTC
TRBJ2-1 TRBD1 TRBV11-3 NA CASSRQGVGEQFF TGTGCCAGCAGCCGACAGGGGGTTGGTGAGCAGTTCTTC
TRBJ2-1 NA TRBV2 NA CASSRGASYNEQFF TGTGCCAGCAGTCGGGGTGCGTCCTACAATGAGCAGTTCTTC
TRBJ2-7 TRBD2 TRBV20-1 NA CSASQAGGRREQYF TGCAGTGCATCACAGGCGGGGGGCCGTCGCGAGCAGTACTTC
TRBJ1-6 NA TRBV7-2 many CASSLMSRGNSPLHF TGTGCCAGCAGCTTAATGTCCAGGGGCAATTCACCCCTCCACTTT
TRBJ2-1 TRBD1 TRBV12-3/TRBV12-4 many CASSRGQLSFNEQFF TGTGCCAGCAGCCGGGGACAGTTGAGTTTCAATGAGCAGTTCTTC
TRBJ1-1 TRBD1 TRBV6-2/TRBV6-3 NA CANSPTGGETEAFF TGTGCCAACAGCCCTACAGGGGGCGAGACTGAAGCTTTCTTT
TRBJ2-1 NA TRBV7-2 NA CASSGGLNEQFF TGTGCCAGCAGCGGGGGACTCAATGAGCAGTTCTTC
TRBJ2-2 TRBD2 TRBV11-1 many CASSLTRAGGAGELFF TGTGCCAGCAGCTTAACGAGGGCGGGAGGCGCCGGGGAGCTGTTTTTT
TRBJ2-3 TRBD2 TRBV5-1 few CASSFLAWGGDTQYF TGCGCCAGCAGCTTCCTAGCGTGGGGGGGAGATACGCAGTATTTT
TRBJ2-1 NA TRBV21-1 few CASSKAGTQYNEQFF TGTGCCAGCAGCAAAGCTGGAACACAGTACAATGAGCAGTTCTTC
TRBJ2-2 NA TRBV7-8 few CASSYMRGTNTGELFF TGTGCCAGCAGCTATATGAGAGGGACGAACACCGGGGAGCTGTTTTTT
TRBJ2-7 NA TRBV28 few CASRRAPGEQYF TGTGCCAGCAGAAGGGCCCCGGGGGAGCAGTACTTC
TRBJ1-3 TRBD1 TRBV7-9 NA CASSGGQPGNTIYF TGTGCCAGCAGCGGGGGACAGCCTGGAAACACCATATATTTT
TRBJ1-1 NA TRBV10-3 NA CAISESQGEAFF TGTGCCATCAGTGAGTCGCAAGGCGAGGCTTTCTTT
TRBJ2-7 NA TRBV9 NA CASSVNMNSYEQYF TGTGCCAGCAGCGTCAACATGAACTCCTACGAGCAGTACTTC
TRBJ1-2 NA TRBV7-9 NA CASSLSVGGYTF TGTGCCAGCAGCTTATCAGTGGGCGGCTACACCTTC
TRBJ2-7 NA TRBV7-2 many CASSFAGFAYEQYF TGTGCCAGCAGCTTCGCCGGTTTCGCCTACGAGCAGTACTTC
TRBJ2-2 TRBD1 TRBV9 NA CASSVGTGTGELFF TGTGCCAGCAGCGTAGGGACAGGGACTGGGGAGCTGTTTTTT
TRBJ1-2 NA TRBV6-2/TRBV6-3 NA CASSSAEIYGYTF TGTGCCAGCAGTTCAGCCGAAATCTATGGCTACACCTTC
TRBJ1-2 NA TRBV5-1 NA CASSLAGRTGYTF TGCGCCAGCAGCTTGGCAGGGCGTACTGGCTACACCTTC
TRBJ2-7 TRBD1 TRBV5-1 NA CASSSPGTDYEQYF TGCGCCAGCAGCTCTCCCGGGACAGACTACGAGCAGTACTTC
TRBJ2-1 NA TRBV20-1 few CSASGGGYNEQFF TGCAGTGCTAGCGGGGGTGGATATAATGAGCAGTTCTTC
TRBJ2-1 TRBD2 TRBV11-2 NA CASTPLGLAGGPGEQFF TGTGCCAGCACCCCTTTGGGCCTCGCGGGAGGGCCCGGCGAGCAGTTCTTC
TRBJ2-5 NA TRBV5-1 NA CASSLEPPRETQYF TGCGCCAGCAGCTTGGAGCCCCCCCGAGAGACCCAGTACTTC
TRBJ1-2 NA TRBV29-1 many CSVSSSRVLGYTF TGCAGCGTCTCTTCATCCAGGGTCCTTGGCTACACCTTC
TRBJ2-6 NA TRBV24-1 few CATSDPRGPLGANVLTF TGTGCCACCAGTGACCCCCGGGGCCCATTGGGGGCCAACGTCCTGACTTTC
TRBJ2-7 TRBD1 TRBV6-4 few CASSAMGQPQDEQYF TGTGCCAGCAGTGCTATGGGACAGCCTCAGGACGAGCAGTACTTC
TRBJ2-3 TRBD1 TRBV29-1 few CSHEAGGITDTQYF TGCAGCCATGAGGCAGGGGGAATCACAGATACGCAGTATTTT
TRBJ2-2 NA TRBV9 NA CASSVEVYGNTGELFF TGTGCCAGCAGCGTAGAGGTGTATGGGAACACCGGGGAGCTGTTTTTT
TRBJ2-2 NA TRBV6-5 NA CASSSRATGELFF TGTGCCAGCAGTTCGCGGGCAACCGGGGAGCTGTTTTTT
TRBJ1-1 TRBD1 TRBV5-5 NA CASRPQGENTEAFF TGTGCCAGCAGACCCCAGGGGGAGAACACTGAAGCTTTCTTT
TRBJ1-5 TRBD1 TRBV24-1 NA CATSDPGQGSGQPQHF TGTGCCACCAGTGACCCGGGACAGGGAAGCGGTCAGCCCCAGCATTTT
TRBJ2-7 NA TRBV24-1 NA CATSDAGTYEQYF TGTGCCACCAGTGACGCAGGGACCTACGAGCAGTACTTC
TRBJ2-7 NA TRBV29-1 NA CSVGRFSYEQYF TGCAGCGTTGGTCGATTCTCCTACGAGCAGTACTTC
TRBJ2-7 NA TRBV12-3/TRBV12-4 NA CASSLRPAGSYEQYF TGTGCCAGCAGTTTAAGGCCGGCGGGGTCCTACGAGCAGTACTTC
TRBJ1-4 NA TRBV4-3 many CASSQDVQGEKLFF TGCGCCAGCAGCCAAGATGTCCAAGGCGAAAAACTGTTTTTT
TRBJ2-2 TRBD2 TRBV9 few CASSPLAGGLPGELFF TGTGCCAGCAGCCCTCTAGCGGGGGGGCTCCCGGGGGAGCTGTTTTTT
TRBJ2-7 TRBD2 TRBV6-2/TRBV6-3 NA CASSRTSGSFEQYF TGTGCCAGCAGCCGGACTAGCGGGAGCTTTGAGCAGTACTTC
TRBJ2-5 NA TRBV28 few CASSFLYMATQKETQYF TGTGCCAGCAGTTTCCTCTACATGGCAACCCAGAAAGAGACCCAGTACTTC
TRBJ2-1 TRBD1 TRBV7-7 NA CASSSGYDRGRNEQFF TGTGCCAGCAGCTCTGGCTACGACAGGGGGCGGAATGAGCAGTTCTTC
TRBJ2-7 NA TRBV28 NA CASLGPVYEQYF TGTGCCAGCTTAGGTCCCGTCTACGAGCAGTACTTC
TRBJ1-4 NA TRBV7-9 NA CASSLAAGRKNNEKLFF TGTGCCAGCAGCTTAGCGGCGGGAAGGAAGAATAATGAAAAACTGTTTTTT
TRBJ2-3 NA TRBV6-2/TRBV6-3 NA CASSYSYRDQTDTQYF TGTGCCAGCAGTTACTCGTACCGGGATCAGACAGATACGCAGTATTTT